These 18 T cell receptor beta chains share one sample of origin, sequenced in a study of cytomegalovirus exposure and HLA in healthy donors. PCR used 60 Vbeta primers and 13 Jbeta primers. The table came from immunoSEQ multiplex PCR; TCRdb's copy has only in-frame clones and leaves some out. Altogether 120,000 or so clones are present, about four fifths being singletons, with the ten largest covering approximately 9.6%. The sequencing sample was made of PBMCs. The source of these receptors is a woman aged 45-65 years in good health and CMV-seropositive.

The rearrangement uses TRBV7-3 and TRBJ2-3, with TRBD2 identical over 8 bases. The CDR3 loop spans 15 amino acids. Unmatched junction bases numbered 3, after V lost 2 bases and J lost 2 bases. From germline, CDR1 is SGHTA and CDR2 FQGTGA. The CDR3 loop is CASSLRGGFTDTQYF. Written as DNA, the CDR3 is TGTGCCAGCAGCTTACGGGGGGGTTTCACAGATACGCAGTATTTT. Full variable domain (missing parts from reference TRBV7-3 and TRBJ2-3): GAGVSQTPSNKVTEKGKYVELRCDPISGHTALYWYRQSLGQGPEFLIYFQGTGAADDSGLPNDRFFAVRPEGSVSTLKIQRTERGDSAVYLCASSLRGGFTDTQYFGPGTRLTVL.

The gene calls are TRBV9 and TRBJ2-7; 8 positions match TRBD2. This CDR3 is 16 amino acids long. Trimming at V came to 4 bases and at J to 3 bases, leaving 12 bases not matched to a gene. Germline V gives CDR1 SGDLS, CDR2 YYNGEE. CDR3 region: CASSPTSGGLLYEQYF. The CDR3 DNA sequence: TGTGCCAGCAGCCCGACGAGCGGGGGCCTACTCTACGAGCAGTACTTC.

The chain carries TRBV19 and TRBJ2-5; D not certain. This CDR3 is built from 12 residues. Trimming removed 3 bases at V and 11 bases at J, with 13 bases between. Germline V lookup: CDR1 LNHDA, CDR2 SQIVND (reference sequence). This chain's CDR3 is CASSIPSGTQYF. The CDR3 DNA follows: TGTGCCAGTAGTATCCCCTCCGGTACTCAGTACTTC.

V is TRBV6-5 and J is TRBJ2-5, with D possibly TRBD1 on 5 matching bases. This CDR3 is 14 amino acids long. Trimming left V 3 bases short and J 5 bases short, with 13 bases between. Germline assignment: CDR1 MNHEY and CDR2 SVGAGI. This CDR3 reads CASSYIGVSETQYF. In DNA, the CDR3 is TGTGCCAGCAGTTATATAGGGGTTTCTGAGACCCAGTACTTC.

The chain couples TRBV9 to TRBJ2-2; the D gene is possibly TRBD2 (5 bases). V gave up 0 bases and J gave up 3 bases, with 12 bases separating them. The CDR3 runs to 16 residues. Per germline, CDR1 SGDLS and CDR2 YYNGEE. In DNA, the CDR3 is TGTGCCAGCAGCGTAGGGGCCCACGGGGACACCGGGGAGCTGTTTTTT. It codes for CASSVGAHGDTGELFF.

The chain couples TRBV19 to TRBJ1-2, with a possible D match to TRBD1 (5 bases). This CDR3 spans 17 amino acids. Trimming removed 3 bases at V and 1 base at J, with 18 bases between. CDR1 is LNHDA and CDR2 is SQIVND in the germline V gene (reference sequence). CDR3 protein: CASSMGTGTGLNYGYTF. CDR3 sequence (DNA): TGTGCCAGTAGTATGGGGACCGGGACTGGGCTTAACTATGGCTACACCTTC.

V is TRBV6-6 and J is TRBJ1-2; TRBD1 matches at 9 bases. The junction had 4 bases not matched to a gene; V was cut back by 0 bases and J by 8 bases. The CDR3 spans 14 residues. The germline CDR1 and CDR2 sequences are MNHNY and SVGAGI (reference sequence). Written as DNA, the CDR3 is TGTGCCAGCAGTTACTCCGGGACAGGGAACGGCTACACCTTC. It translates to CASSYSGTGNGYTF.

The chain is built from TRBV7-2 and TRBJ1-5; D call uncertain. Trimming shortened V by 4 bases and J by 6 bases, and 22 bases separated the two germline ends. Germline CDR1 is SGHTA and CDR2 is FQGNSA. The length of the CDR3 is 17 residues. The CDR3, as DNA: TGTGCCAGCAGCTCTGGCAGGTTTAACCTTGGAAGTCAGCCCCAGCATTTT. Amino acids: CASSSGRFNLGSQPQHF.

This rearrangement joins TRBV7-9 to TRBJ2-7, with D perhaps TRBD2 (5 bases). V dropped 0 bases and J dropped 5 bases, with 8 bases sitting between them. Germline V gene lookup returns CDR1 SEHNR and CDR2 FQNEAQ (reference sequence). The CDR3 covers 13 residues. CDR3 loop: CASSLAGDHEQYF. The CDR3 DNA is TGTGCCAGCAGCTTAGCGGGAGACCACGAGCAGTACTTC. Full variable domain (rest looked up from reference TRBV7-9 and TRBJ2-7): DTGVSQNPRHKITKRGQNVTFRCDPISEHNRLYWYRQTLGQGPEFLTYFQNEAQLEKSRLLSDRFSAERPKGSFSTLEIQRTEQGDSAMYLCASSLAGDHEQYFGPGTRLTVT.

This clone was recorded a few times. V usage is TRBV5-4 and J usage is TRBJ2-6; D gene unclear. Germline CDR1 reads SGHNT; CDR2 reads YYREEE (reference sequence). V lost 0 bases and J 1 base, leaving 8 bases between the germline ends. The CDR3 is 16 residues long. The CDR3 sequence: CASSLDVRSGANVLTF. DNA of the CDR3: TGTGCCAGCAGCTTGGATGTCAGGTCTGGGGCCAACGTCCTGACTTTC.

The chain uses TRBV5-8 and TRBJ2-3; 7 bases agree with TRBD1. CDR1 is SGHTS, CDR2 YDEGEE, per germline. The CDR3 loop spans 14 amino acids. Losses at the gene ends were 4 bases for V and 4 bases for J; bases not matched to a gene: 6. CDR3 protein: CASSHTGVADTQYF. As DNA, the CDR3 is TGTGCCAGCAGCCACACAGGGGTAGCAGATACGCAGTATTTT.

The CDR3 DNA is TGTGCCAGCAGCTTTCAGGGAGGGACCGGGGAGCTGTTTTTT. Translation: CASSFQGGTGELFF. This chain joins TRBV7-2 and TRBJ2-2; 7 bases match TRBD2. Germline trimming cut 3 bases from V and 5 bases from J; bases unmatched to any gene: 3. CDR3 length: 14 residues. Per the germline V gene, CDR1 is SGHTA and CDR2 is FQGNSA.

The genes are TRBV4-3 and TRBJ2-1; 9 bases are a match to TRBD2. Germline lookup yields CDR1 LGHNA and CDR2 YSLEER. The V gene end was trimmed by 4 bases and the J gene end by 6 bases; junction bases not matched to a gene: 7. The CDR3 has 15 residues. In DNA form, the CDR3 reads TGCGCCAGCAGCCCCAGCGGGAGGAGAGGCAATGAGCAGTTCTTC. Protein sequence: CASSPSGRRGNEQFF.

V usage is TRBV7-2 and J usage is TRBJ2-7; 10 bases map to TRBD2. In germline, CDR1 is SGHTA, CDR2 FQGNSA. V was clipped by 7 bases and J by 3 bases; unmatched bases: 3. This CDR3 spans 13 amino acids. CDR3 amino acids: CASTRTSGYEQYF. In nucleotides, the CDR3 is TGTGCCAGCACACGGACTAGCGGCTACGAGCAGTACTTC.

The chain uses TRBV30 and TRBJ1-2, with D tentatively TRBD1 (5 bases). This CDR3 contains 12 residues. Trimming took off 8 bases at V and 7 bases at J, with 17 bases between the two ends. Per germline, CDR1 GTSNPN and CDR2 SVGIG (reference sequence). CDR3 amino acids: CAPPPGEGGYTF. CDR3 bases: TGTGCCCCTCCCCCGGGGGAAGGTGGCTACACCTTC.

The chain combines TRBV29-1 with TRBJ2-5, with TRBD2 matching over 11 bases. The J segment lost 8 bases and the V segment lost 4 bases, leaving 6 bases of the junction unmatched. The CDR3 sequence is 13 residues long. Germline V gene sequence: CDR1 SQVTM, CDR2 ANQGSEA. CDR3 DNA sequence: TGCAGCGTTGGATCGACTAGCGGGACCACCCAGTACTTC. This gives the protein CSVGSTSGTTQYF. Full variable domain (rest looked up from reference TRBV29-1 and TRBJ2-5): SAVISQKPSRDICQRGTSLTIQCQVDSQVTMMFWYRQQPGQSLTLIATANQGSEATYESGFVIDKFPISRPNLTFSTLTVSNMSPEDSSIYLCSVGSTSGTTQYFGPGTRLLVL.

The chain carries TRBV7-8 and TRBJ2-3; 10 bases are a match to TRBD2. The CDR3 length is 15 residues. From germline, CDR1 is SGHVS and CDR2 FQNEAQ. V shed 5 bases and J 7 bases; nucleotides not matched to a gene: 9. The CDR3, as DNA: TGTGCCAGCAGCCAAGCAGCGGGGGGGCCGCATACGCAGTATTTT. Protein sequence: CASSQAAGGPHTQYF. Filled out from reference TRBV7-8 and TRBJ2-3, the complete variable domain reads GAGVSQSPRYKVAKRGQDVALRCDPISGHVSLFWYQQALGQGPEFLTYFQNEAQLDKSGLPSDRFFAERPEGSVSTLKIQRTQQEDSAVYLCASSQAAGGPHTQYFGPGTRLTVL.

This rearrangement joins TRBV6-5 to TRBJ2-3; tentative D call: TRBD2 (5 bases). CDR1 and CDR2 from the germline V gene are MNHEY and SVGAGI. The CDR3 extends over 14 amino acids. V was cut by 5 bases and J by 4 bases, with 13 bases left in between. CDR3 sequence: CASSRSSSADTQYF. The CDR3, as DNA: TGTGCCAGCAGTAGGTCTAGCAGCGCAGATACGCAGTATTTT.